The 27 T cell receptor beta chains below all came from one sample that was sequenced in a study of cytomegalovirus exposure and HLA in healthy donors. Both 60 Vbeta primers and 13 Jbeta primers went into the PCR. Measured with immunoSEQ multiplex PCR; TCRdb has only the in-frame clones, and not every one. The repertoire consists of 200,000 to 300,000 clones, with roughly 85% occurring once and the leading ten covering 0.2% to 0.25%. Sequences were obtained from PBMCs. The origin of the receptors is a girl aged 2-10 years in good health and CMV-seronegative.

CDR3 sequence: CASSDTTGGGWNSPLHF. Written as DNA, the CDR3 is TGTGCCAGCAGCGATACAACAGGGGGCGGTTGGAATTCACCCCTCCACTTT. The J gene is TRBJ1-6, the V gene TRBV11-2, with 9 bases identical to TRBD1. The junction had 12 bases not matched to a gene; V was cut back by 5 bases and J by 7 bases. The CDR3 consists of 17 residues. The germline gives CDR1 SGHAT, CDR2 FQNNGV.

This rearrangement joins TRBV30 to TRBJ1-3; perhaps TRBD1 as D (6 bases). The CDR3 sequence is 14 residues long. Germline-derived CDR1 and CDR2 are GTSNPN and SVGIG (reference sequence). The V and J ends lost 2 bases and 0 bases respectively, with 8 bases between them. The CDR3 sequence: CAWSTGSSGNTIYF. The CDR3 DNA sequence: TGTGCCTGGAGTACAGGGAGCTCTGGAAACACCATATATTTT.

The chain joins TRBV5-1 to TRBJ2-7, with 11 positions matching TRBD2. The junction had 11 bases not matched to a gene; V was cut back by 4 bases and J by 5 bases. This CDR3 is built from 16 residues. CDR1 SGHRS and CDR2 YFSETQ come from the germline V gene. CDR3 loop: CASSLDLAGGSHEQYF. In DNA, the CDR3 is TGCGCCAGCAGCCTAGACCTAGCGGGAGGTTCCCACGAGCAGTACTTC.

The CDR3 DNA reads TGTGCCAGCAGCCAAGTCCTAGCGGGAGGGCCCACAGATACGCAGTATTTT. Encoded protein: CASSQVLAGGPTDTQYF. This chain joins TRBV4-2 and TRBJ2-3, with 12 bases fitting TRBD2. Germline V gene sequence: CDR1 LGHNA, CDR2 YNFKEQ. This CDR3 region has 17 residues. Unmatched junction bases numbered 4, after V lost 1 base and J lost 2 bases.

CDR3 loop: CASSPPLQGNYGYTF. CDR3 nucleotide sequence: TGTGCCAGCTCACCACCTTTGCAGGGGAACTATGGCTACACCTTC. This rearrangement joins TRBV18 to TRBJ1-2; possibly TRBD1 for D (6 bases). The length of the CDR3 is 15 residues. Trimming pared 0 bases from V and 2 bases from J, leaving 10 bases between. The germline gives CDR1 KGHSH, CDR2 LQKENI. The variable domain in full, completed from reference TRBV18 and TRBJ1-2, reads NAGVMQNPRHLVRRRGQEARLRCSPMKGHSHVYWYRQLPEEGLKFMVYLQKENIIDESGMPKERFSAEFPKEGPSILRIQQVVRGDSAAYFCASSPPLQGNYGYTFGSGTRLTVV.

As for this clone: One end of the junction varies from germline; a read error may be responsible. At the DNA level, this CDR3 is encoded by other sequences in the same sample as well. V gene TRBV5-1 combines with J gene TRBJ2-1, with 10 positions matching TRBD2. The CDR3 covers 19 residues. In germline, CDR1 is SGHRS, CDR2 YFSETQ. Here the CDR3 DNA reads TGCGCCAGCAGCTTCCGACCGACTAGCGGGTCTAGCTCCTATAATGAGCAGTTCTTC. Residues: CASSFRPTSGSSSYNEQFF.

This chain connects TRBV18 to TRBJ1-1, with 11 bases lining up with TRBD1. V lost 3 bases and J lost 0; bases outside the gene matches: 12. The CDR3 consists of 19 residues. Germline V CDR1 and CDR2: KGHSH, LQKENI. The DNA of the CDR3 is TGTGCCAGCTCACCGCTTGGACAGGGGGCTTACATCATGAACACTGAAGCTTTCTTT. Its protein product is CASSPLGQGAYIMNTEAFF.

J is TRBJ1-2 and V is TRBV20-1; unclear D gene. Looked up from germline, CDR1 is DFQATT and CDR2 is SNEGSKA (reference sequence). The V end lost 5 bases, the J end lost 1 base, and 5 bases lay between the germline ends. The CDR3 extends over 11 amino acids. CDR3 sequence (DNA): TGCAGTGCTCCCAATAACTATGGCTACACCTTC. This gives the protein CSAPNNYGYTF.

This chain uses TRBV29-1 with TRBJ2-3; D is ambiguous. Germline V gene lookup returns CDR1 SQVTM and CDR2 ANQGSEA. Trimming stripped 7 bases from V and 3 bases from J, with 14 bases between. This CDR3 region has 13 residues. The CDR3 reads CSASRYRTDTQYF. CDR3 sequence (DNA): TGCAGCGCCTCTAGGTATCGTACAGATACGCAGTATTTT.

Concerning this clone itself: The junction differs from germline at one of its ends, possibly a read error. V is TRBV7-2 and J is TRBJ2-3; the match to TRBD2 covers 10 bases. This CDR3 region has 11 residues. CDR1 and CDR2 from the germline V gene are SGHTA and FQGNSA. The CDR3 DNA follows: TGTGCCAGCAGCAAACTAGCGGGGCCTCCCTTT. Its translation: CASSKLAGPPF.

The chain recombines TRBV11-2 with TRBJ2-7; maybe TRBD2 (5 bases). Deletions cut 3 bases from V and 7 bases from J, with 16 bases between. The CDR3 totals 14 residues. Germline V gives CDR1 SGHAT, CDR2 FQNNGV. The CDR3, as DNA: TGTGCCAGCAGCTTCGGACTCCCTGGGTGGGAGCAGTACTTC. Residues: CASSFGLPGWEQYF.

The genes are TRBV5-4 and TRBJ1-2, with unresolved D. The germline gives CDR1 SGHNT, CDR2 YYREEE (reference sequence). The CDR3 length is 12 residues. With 4 bases removed from V and 1 base from J, the gap between germline ends came to 5 bases. The CDR3 protein is CASSESNYGYTF. The CDR3 coding sequence is TGTGCCAGCAGCGAGAGTAACTATGGCTACACCTTC. Combining the CDR3 with reference TRBV5-4 and TRBJ1-2 gives the whole variable domain ETGVTQSPTHLIKTRGQQVTLRCSSQSGHNTVSWYQQALGQGPQFIFQYYREEENGRGNFPPRFSGLQFPNYSSELNVNALELDDSALYLCASSESNYGYTFGSGTRLTVV.

The V and J genes are TRBV7-9 and TRBJ1-1; no firm D call. CDR1 is SEHNR, CDR2 FQNEAQ, per germline (reference sequence). The ends were cut back, 5 bases at V and 5 bases at J, with 12 bases in the middle. There are 13 residues in the CDR3. The CDR3: CASSQLDKTEAFF. CDR3 nucleotides: TGTGCCAGCAGCCAACTCGACAAGACTGAAGCTTTCTTT.

J is TRBJ1-1 and V is TRBV5-1; tentatively, D is TRBD1 (5 bases). The CDR3 length is 15 residues. CDR1 and CDR2 from the germline V gene are SGHRS and YFSETQ. Trimming shortened V by 1 base and J by 1 base, and 11 bases separated the two germline ends. CDR3 in amino acids: CASSLLDRKNTEAFF. DNA of the CDR3: TGCGCCAGCAGCTTGTTAGACAGAAAGAACACTGAAGCTTTCTTT.

The chain uses TRBV10-2 and TRBJ2-7, with 8 positions matching TRBD2. CDR1 is WSHSY, CDR2 SAAADI, per germline. This CDR3 is 14 amino acids long. V lost 10 bases and J lost 3; bases outside the gene matches: 11. This CDR3 reads CATGSSGSHYEQYF. For the CDR3, the DNA is TGCGCCACCGGGTCAAGCGGGAGTCACTACGAGCAGTACTTC.

This clone occurred once. The chain carries TRBV6-6 and TRBJ1-2; a possible D gene is TRBD1 (6 bases). The V end was cut by 0 bases, the J end by 8 bases, with 13 bases between. The length of the CDR3 is 14 residues. Germline values: CDR1 MNHNY, CDR2 SVGAGI (reference sequence). CDR3 in DNA: TGTGCCAGCAGTTACTCGGGAGGGGGACGGGGCTACACCTTC. It translates to CASSYSGGGRGYTF.

V and J are TRBV19 and TRBJ2-3; weak D call: TRBD1 (6 bases). Germline V lookup: CDR1 LNHDA, CDR2 SQIVND (reference sequence). CDR3 length: 14 residues. The V end was cut by 3 bases, the J end by 2 bases, with 9 bases between. CDR3 residues: CASSMRGYTDTQYF. CDR3 in DNA: TGTGCCAGTAGTATGAGGGGGTACACAGATACGCAGTATTTT.

The chain joins TRBV9 to TRBJ1-2; D might be TRBD1 (5 bases). Germline CDR1 is SGDLS and CDR2 is YYNGEE. The CDR3 runs to 14 residues. V was shortened by 6 bases and J by 5 bases, with 17 bases between the two germline ends. CDR3 bases: TGTGCCAGCACCACCTCAGGGTCGGGTTATGGCTACACCTTC. Translating gives CASTTSGSGYGYTF.

V is TRBV6-1 and J is TRBJ1-1, with 7 bases that match TRBD1. The CDR3 extends over 13 amino acids. Trimming cost V 4 bases and J 5 bases; bases outside gene matches: 4. The germline V gene has CDR1 MNHNS and CDR2 SASEGT. DNA for the CDR3: TGTGCCAGCAGTGTGGAGACAGGGACTGAAGCTTTCTTT. Translating it yields CASSVETGTEAFF.

V gene TRBV19 combines with J gene TRBJ1-4, with D possibly matching TRBD1 (6 bases). CDR3 length equals 14 residues. V lost 6 bases, J lost 7 bases, and 15 bases lay in between. CDR1 LNHDA and CDR2 SQIVND come from the germline V gene (reference sequence). CDR3 residues: CASSIQGFGEKLFF. The CDR3 nucleotides read TGTGCCAGTAGCATCCAGGGGTTCGGTGAAAAACTGTTTTTT. The full variable domain, completed using reference TRBV19 and TRBJ1-4, is DGGITQSPKYLFRKEGQNVTLSCEQNLNHDAMYWYRQDPGQGLRLIYYSQIVNDFQKGDIAEGYSVSREKKESFPLTVTSAQKNPTAFYLCASSIQGFGEKLFFGSGTQLSVL.

V gene TRBV5-8 combines with J gene TRBJ2-1; 11 nucleotides match TRBD1. V shed 5 bases and J 3 bases; nucleotides not matched to a gene: 4. The CDR3 runs 15 residues. The V gene's germline CDR1 is SGHTS and CDR2 YDEGEE. CDR3 amino acids: CASSAGQGGYNEQFF. In nucleotides, the CDR3 is TGTGCCAGCAGTGCGGGACAGGGGGGCTACAATGAGCAGTTCTTC.

This clone has only one observation. The gene calls are TRBV29-1 and TRBJ2-5, with a weak D call TRBD2 (6 bases). Per the germline V gene, CDR1 is SQVTM and CDR2 is ANQGSEA. V was trimmed by 6 bases and J by 5 bases, leaving 16 bases between them. The CDR3 length is 13 residues. CDR3 amino acids: CSVPFTSKETQYF. CDR3 coding DNA: TGCAGCGTGCCTTTCACTAGCAAGGAGACCCAGTACTTC.

The V gene is TRBV15, the J gene TRBJ2-5, with TRBD2 identical over 11 bases. The CDR3 consists of 17 residues. CDR1 and CDR2 from the germline V gene are LNHNV and YYDKDF (reference sequence). V lost 3 bases and J lost 4; bases outside the gene matches: 10. The CDR3 spells CATSRGETSGVIETQYF. Here the CDR3 DNA reads TGTGCCACCAGCAGGGGTGAGACTAGCGGGGTCATAGAGACCCAGTACTTC.

V usage is TRBV30 and J usage is TRBJ1-2; D possibly corresponds to TRBD1 (5 bases). This CDR3 has 14 amino acids. Per the germline V gene, CDR1 is GTSNPN and CDR2 is SVGIG (reference sequence). V shed 3 bases and J shed 8 bases, with 19 bases lying between them. The CDR3 nucleotides read TGTGCCTGGAGCCTCGTGGGGGGTAGAAGGGGCTACACCTTC. The encoded protein is CAWSLVGGRRGYTF.

The chain couples TRBV7-2 to TRBJ2-7; the D is unclear. This CDR3 is built from 15 residues. Germline V CDR1 and CDR2: SGHTA, FQGNSA. Trimming took 2 bases from V and 2 from J, leaving 13 bases between them. The CDR3 sequence: CASSLMESLAYEQYF. The CDR3 bases are TGTGCCAGCAGCTTAATGGAGAGTTTGGCCTACGAGCAGTACTTC.

The V gene is TRBV13, the J gene TRBJ1-1; possible D gene TRBD1, 5 bases. CDR3 length equals 14 residues. The germline V gene encodes CDR1 PRHDT and CDR2 FYEKMQ (reference sequence). V was cut by 3 bases and J by 5 bases, with 13 bases left in between. This CDR3 is CASSLGLVRTEAFF. The DNA for the CDR3 is TGTGCCAGCAGCTTGGGACTTGTGCGGACTGAAGCTTTCTTT. The entire variable domain, with the rest obtained from reference TRBV13 and TRBJ1-1, is as follows: AAGVIQSPRHLIKEKRETATLKCYPIPRHDTVYWYQQGPGQDPQFLISFYEKMQSDKGSIPDRFSAQQFSDYHSELNMSSLELGDSALYFCASSLGLVRTEAFFGQGTRLTVV.

This rearrangement joins TRBV2 to TRBJ2-1; 7 bases line up with TRBD2. V gave up 7 bases and J gave up 4 bases; unmatched junction bases: 7. CDR1 and CDR2 (germline): SNHLY, FYNNEI. The CDR3 sequence is 14 residues long. The CDR3: CASMGLAEYNEQFF. In nucleotides, the CDR3 is TGTGCCAGCATGGGTCTAGCGGAATACAATGAGCAGTTCTTC.